Listed here are 23 T cell receptor beta chains from one sample, sequenced in a study of PD-L1 blockade in urothelial cancer. The assay was immunoSEQ multiplex PCR, and TCRdb's table has in-frame clones only and misses some. The table records approximately 65,000 clones, roughly 89% of them present only once. The source material was PBMCs, sampled around atezolizumab (anti-PD-L1) treatment. These receptors all come from a man between 60 and 70 years old with urothelial cancer.

J is TRBJ2-1 and V is TRBV14, with D possibly being TRBD2 (6 bases). The CDR3 extends over 15 amino acids. Germline assignment: CDR1 SGHDN and CDR2 FVKESK. The germline V and J ends were trimmed by 4 bases and 6 bases, with 16 bases remaining between them. CDR3 in amino acids: CASSPARGGPNEQFF. The CDR3 DNA sequence: TGTGCCAGCAGCCCGGCTCGCGGAGGGCCCAATGAGCAGTTCTTC.

The gene calls are TRBV30 and TRBJ1-1, with no clear D. V was cut by 3 bases and J by 4 bases, with 12 bases left in between. Germline CDR1 reads GTSNPN; CDR2 reads SVGIG (reference sequence). This CDR3 region has 13 residues. This CDR3 is CAWSLVEGTEAFF. The CDR3 DNA reads as TGTGCCTGGAGCCTCGTCGAGGGCACTGAAGCTTTCTTT.

This chain connects TRBV5-4 to TRBJ2-7; 12 bases agree with TRBD2. The CDR3 is 16 amino acids. Germline V gives CDR1 SGHNT, CDR2 YYREEE (reference sequence). With V trimmed by 3 bases and J by 1 base, 5 bases remained unmatched. Here the CDR3 DNA reads TGTGCCAGCAGCTCGAAACTAGCGGGAGGATCCTACGAGCAGTACTTC. This sequence encodes CASSSKLAGGSYEQYF.

The chain combines TRBV7-3 with TRBJ1-2; 7 nucleotides align to TRBD1. The V gene's germline CDR1 is SGHTA and CDR2 FQGTGA. The junction had 8 bases not matched to a gene; V was cut back by 1 base and J by 9 bases. The CDR3 consists of 14 residues. Here the CDR3 DNA reads TGTGCCAGCAGCTTAAAAACAGGGGACCCTCGCTACACCTTC. Its protein product is CASSLKTGDPRYTF.

The chain carries TRBV6-5 and TRBJ2-7; possibly TRBD1 for D (6 bases). Germline V gives CDR1 MNHEY, CDR2 SVGAGI. V was cut by 7 bases and J by 0 bases, with 10 bases left in between. CDR3 length: 13 residues. CDR3 in amino acids: CASKVDSSYEQYF. In DNA form, the CDR3 reads TGTGCCAGCAAAGTGGACAGCTCCTACGAGCAGTACTTC.

As concerns this clone: At one boundary the junction diverges from the germline segment, which might be a read error. The CDR3 DNA reads TGTGCCAGCGGAGCTCGGGTTTACCTCTTC. Its protein is CASGARVYLF. The chain uses TRBV2 and TRBJ1-2; D ambiguous. CDR3 length: 10 amino acids. Per the germline V gene, CDR1 is SNHLY and CDR2 is FYNNEI.

V and J are TRBV10-1 and TRBJ2-3; TRBD1 matches at 8 bases. The CDR3 has 13 residues. J lost 6 bases, V lost 9 bases, and 8 bases had no gene match. Germline V gene sequence: CDR1 WNHNN, CDR2 SYGVQD (reference sequence). CDR3 sequence reads: CASALGDRDTQYF. The CDR3 nucleotides read TGCGCCAGTGCCCTCGGGGACAGGGATACGCAGTATTTT.

As to this clone: The junction departs from the called germline gene at one end, perhaps through a read error. This sequence joins TRBV10-3 and TRBJ2-3; 9 nucleotides agree with TRBD2. The CDR3 contains 16 residues. Germline CDR1 is ENHRY and CDR2 is SYGVKD. CDR3 amino acids: CAISNKPGTSKDTQYF. CDR3 nucleotides: TGTGCCATCAGTAACAAGCCCGGGACTAGCAAAGATACGCAGTATTTT.

The chain is built from TRBV7-9 and TRBJ2-5; D may be TRBD2 (5 bases). The germline V gene encodes CDR1 SEHNR and CDR2 FQNEAQ (reference sequence). The CDR3 is 17 residues long. V was trimmed by 3 bases and J by 5 bases, leaving 22 bases between them. The CDR3 DNA follows: TGTGCCAGCAGCTTGCAGGCACTGAGGCTAGCCTTGGAGACCCAGTACTTC. Amino acids: CASSLQALRLALETQYF. The variable domain in full, with the rest retrieved from reference TRBV7-9 and TRBJ2-5, is DTGVSQNPRHKITKRGQNVTFRCDPISEHNRLYWYRQTLGQGPEFLTYFQNEAQLEKSRLLSDRFSAERPKGSFSTLEIQRTEQGDSAMYLCASSLQALRLALETQYFGPGTRLLVL.

V usage is TRBV19 and J usage is TRBJ2-1; 9 bases fit TRBD2. V lost 6 bases, J lost 1 base, and 16 bases stayed unmatched. The germline V gene has CDR1 LNHDA and CDR2 SQIVND (reference sequence). This CDR3 has 19 residues. This chain's CDR3 is CASSMPGGRAGVSYNEQFF. The DNA of the CDR3 is TGTGCCAGTAGCATGCCAGGCGGGAGGGCCGGTGTATCCTACAATGAGCAGTTCTTC.

The J gene is TRBJ1-1, the V gene TRBV7-2; a possible D gene is TRBD1 (5 bases). There are 13 residues in the CDR3. Trimming pared 5 bases from V and 14 bases from J, leaving 21 bases between. Per the germline V gene, CDR1 is SGHTA and CDR2 is FQGNSA. The DNA of the CDR3 is TGTGCCAGCAGCCCGGGGACGGAGGGAAGGGCATTCTTT. Translated, it gives CASSPGTEGRAFF.

This sequence joins TRBV10-3 and TRBJ1-1, with TRBD1 identical over 7 bases. The V gene end was trimmed by 5 bases and the J gene end by 0 bases; junction bases not matched to a gene: 6. CDR3 length: 15 amino acids. Germline CDR1 is ENHRY and CDR2 is SYGVKD. CDR3 nucleotide sequence: TGTGCCATCAGTCCTACAGGGGCCGTGAACACTGAAGCTTTCTTT. Protein: CAISPTGAVNTEAFF.

The rearrangement links TRBV5-1 to TRBJ1-1; 9 bases are shared with TRBD1. The CDR3 has 14 amino acids. Germline CDR1 SGHRS, CDR2 YFSETQ. V shed 4 bases, J shed 5 bases, and the junction held 6 bases outside the gene matches. DNA of the CDR3: TGCGCCAGCAGCCCCCAGACAGGGGGAACTGAAGCTTTCTTT. Translating it yields CASSPQTGGTEAFF.

The table lists this clone with a count of one. The chain joins TRBV6-1 to TRBJ1-1, with 7 bases that match TRBD1. The ends lost 4 bases at V and 6 bases at J; junction bases unmatched: 14. This CDR3 spans 16 amino acids. Germline CDR1 reads MNHNS; CDR2 reads SASEGT. This CDR3 is CASSGRQGKVGAEAFF. The CDR3 DNA sequence: TGTGCCAGCAGTGGAAGACAGGGCAAAGTTGGCGCTGAAGCTTTCTTT.

The V call is TRBV7-2, the J call TRBJ2-7; possible D gene TRBD2, 5 bases. The V gene's germline CDR1 is SGHTA and CDR2 FQGNSA. This CDR3 has 14 residues. V shed 1 base and J shed 2 bases, with 9 bases lying between them. The DNA of the CDR3 is TGTGCCAGCAGCTTAGTTGAGGGCGCCTACGAGCAGTACTTC. This codes for CASSLVEGAYEQYF. The whole variable domain, remainder taken from reference TRBV7-2 and TRBJ2-7, is GAGVSQSPSNKVTEKGKDVELRCDPISGHTALYWYRQSLGQGLEFLIYFQGNSAPDKSGLPSDRFSAERTGGSVSTLTIQRTQQEDSAVYLCASSLVEGAYEQYFGPGTRLTVT.

The rearrangement uses TRBV10-3 and TRBJ1-1; 12 bases are a match to TRBD1. This CDR3 has 18 amino acids. The germline gives CDR1 ENHRY, CDR2 SYGVKD. The ends lost 5 bases at V and 1 base at J; junction bases unmatched: 11. In DNA form, the CDR3 reads TGTGCCATCAGTCCGCACTCCGGGACAGGGGGCGGGAACACTGAAGCTTTCTTT. It codes for CAISPHSGTGGGNTEAFF.

Worth noting for this clone: A read error may account for a junction end that differs from germline. The rearrangement uses TRBV30 and TRBJ1-6, with D unresolved. CDR3 length equals 16 residues. CDR1 is GTSNPN, CDR2 SVGIG, per germline (reference sequence). As DNA, the CDR3 is TGTGCCTGCAGTGGCGGGCCGAGCTCCTATAATTCACCCCTCCACTTT. As protein: CACSGGPSSYNSPLHF.

The chain has TRBV7-2 and TRBJ1-3; weak D call: TRBD1 (6 bases). This CDR3 is built from 16 residues. Trimming cost V 2 bases and J 1 base, with 12 bases left between them. Germline CDR1 SGHTA, CDR2 FQGNSA. As DNA, the CDR3 is TGTGCCAGCAGCTTAAAGGTGGGGGCATCTGGAAACACCATATATTTT. The encoded protein is CASSLKVGASGNTIYF.

DNA of the CDR3: TGTGCCAGCAGCAGGAACTACGAGCAGTACTTC. Amino acids: CASSRNYEQYF. The chain recombines TRBV2 with TRBJ2-7, with D unclear. This CDR3 is built from 11 residues. CDR1 and CDR2 (germline): SNHLY, FYNNEI. V lost 6 bases to trimming and J lost 3 bases, with 6 bases between them. Filled out from reference TRBV2 and TRBJ2-7, the complete variable domain reads EPEVTQTPSHQVTQMGQEVILRCVPISNHLYFYWYRQILGQKVEFLVSFYNNEISEKSEIFDDQFSVERPDGSNFTLKIRSTKLEDSAMYFCASSRNYEQYFGPGTRLTVT.

The CDR3 is CASTNPFPLDRGNQPQHF. CDR3 sequence (DNA): TGTGCCAGCACCAACCCCTTCCCACTTGACAGGGGCAATCAGCCCCAGCATTTT. The chain carries TRBV27 and TRBJ1-5; 7 bases agree with TRBD1. The CDR3 is 18 amino acids. With V trimmed by 7 bases and J by 2 bases, 17 bases remained unmatched. The germline V gene has CDR1 MNHEY and CDR2 SMNVEV (reference sequence).

This clone was found once. The chain is built from TRBV18 and TRBJ1-5; 8 bases are shared with TRBD1. The CDR3 has 17 residues. Germline CDR1 is KGHSH and CDR2 is LQKENI. The V gene end was trimmed by 3 bases and the J gene end by 4 bases; junction bases not matched to a gene: 11. In nucleotides, the CDR3 is TGTGCCAGCTCACCCCTACCTCCGGGACAGGCAAATCAGCCCCAGCATTTT. This codes for CASSPLPPGQANQPQHF.

The count of this clone is one. V is TRBV9 and J is TRBJ2-3, with TRBD1 matching over 7 bases. The CDR3 has 14 residues. V lost 3 bases, J lost 3 bases, and 4 bases stayed unmatched. Per the germline V gene, CDR1 is SGDLS and CDR2 is YYNGEE. The CDR3 bases are TGTGCCAGCAGCGAGTCAGGGGGAACAGATACGCAGTATTTT. It is translated as CASSESGGTDTQYF.

The chain employs TRBV10-1 and TRBJ2-7, with 8 bases identical to TRBD2. There are 13 residues in the CDR3. J gave up 2 bases and V 10 bases, and 7 bases lay outside the gene matches. Germline V CDR1 and CDR2: WNHNN, SYGVQD (reference sequence). The chain's CDR3 is CATSLAGTYEQYF. The CDR3 coding sequence is TGCGCCACCTCTTTAGCGGGAACCTACGAGCAGTACTTC.